This is a list of T cell receptor beta chains from one sample in a study of glioma-infiltrating T cells. Via MiXCR, TCRdb re-called the multiplex PCR reads, giving one row per CDR3 protein. The data hold more than 350,000 distinct CDR3 sequences, with around 38% observed a single time. The specimen was glioma tissue, nonneoplastic brain tissue, or PBMCs (not recorded which). Every receptor here comes from a human donor with low-grade glioma or glioblastoma, undergoing nonglioma brain surgery, or in good health (not recorded which). Each CDR3 is given with its conserved first and last residue. Fields, in order: J gene, V gene, clone size, D gene, CDR3 protein, CDR3 DNA. A D gene is named only where the DNA matches it firmly. Clone size is not always given. Where it is, it says once, few, many or a class for expanded clones.

j_call: TRBJ2-1
v_call: TRBV11-1
clone_size: few
d_call: TRBD1
cdr3_aa: CASSYAGGYGYNEQFF
cdr3_nt: TGTGCCAGCAGTTATGCAGGGGGCTATGGGTACAATGAGCAGTTCTTC

j_call: TRBJ2-3
v_call: TRBV28
clone_size: NA
d_call: TRBD2
cdr3_aa: CATPPPGGATGTRMDTQYF
cdr3_nt: TGTGCCACCCCCCCGCCGGGGGGGGCGACCGGGACTAGGATGGATACGCAGTATTTT

j_call: TRBJ1-1
v_call: TRBV6-2/TRBV6-3
clone_size: NA
d_call: NA
cdr3_aa: CASSWSDTSEAFF
cdr3_nt: TGTGCCAGCAGTTGGTCTGACACGTCCGAAGCTTTCTTT

j_call: TRBJ1-1
v_call: TRBV15
clone_size: many
d_call: NA
cdr3_aa: CATSRELGWFNTEAFF
cdr3_nt: TGTGCCACCAGCAGGGAATTAGGGTGGTTCAACACTGAAGCTTTCTTT

j_call: TRBJ2-5
v_call: TRBV20-1
clone_size: few
d_call: NA
cdr3_aa: CSALPGLPPETQYF
cdr3_nt: TGCAGTGCGTTGCCAGGACTACCGCCCGAGACCCAGTACTTC

j_call: TRBJ2-3
v_call: TRBV27
clone_size: many
d_call: TRBD2
cdr3_aa: CASSSLGAGGTDTQYF
cdr3_nt: TGTGCCAGCAGTTCCTTAGGAGCGGGAGGCACAGATACGCAGTATTTT

j_call: TRBJ2-1
v_call: TRBV28
clone_size: NA
d_call: TRBD2
cdr3_aa: CAGSAGVGEQFF
cdr3_nt: TGTGCCGGCAGCGCGGGGGTAGGCGAGCAGTTCTTC

j_call: TRBJ2-1
v_call: TRBV20-1
clone_size: many
d_call: NA
cdr3_aa: CSATWGYYNEQFF
cdr3_nt: TGCAGTGCTACCTGGGGCTACTACAATGAGCAGTTCTTC

j_call: TRBJ1-2
v_call: TRBV2
clone_size: few
d_call: TRBD1
cdr3_aa: CASSGQGDGYTF
cdr3_nt: TGTGCCAGCAGTGGACAGGGGGATGGCTACACCTTC

j_call: TRBJ2-2
v_call: TRBV6-1
clone_size: many
d_call: NA
cdr3_aa: CASGGLTGGHTGELFF
cdr3_nt: TGTGCCAGCGGGGGCCTGACGGGAGGCCACACCGGGGAGCTGTTTTTT

j_call: TRBJ1-5
v_call: TRBV12-3/TRBV12-4
clone_size: few
d_call: TRBD1
cdr3_aa: CASSHQGARQPQHF
cdr3_nt: TGTGCCAGCAGTCATCAGGGGGCTCGTCAGCCCCAGCATTTT

j_call: TRBJ2-3
v_call: TRBV20-1
clone_size: NA
d_call: NA
cdr3_aa: CSARDGTFITDTQYF
cdr3_nt: TGCAGTGCTAGAGACGGGACTTTTATCACAGATACGCAGTATTTT

j_call: TRBJ2-3
v_call: TRBV10-3
clone_size: few
d_call: TRBD2
cdr3_aa: CATAGGGDTQYF
cdr3_nt: TGTGCCACAGCGGGGGGGGGAGATACGCAGTATTTT

j_call: TRBJ2-3
v_call: TRBV11-2
clone_size: NA
d_call: NA
cdr3_aa: CASSLFRDDTDTQYF
cdr3_nt: TGTGCCAGCAGCTTATTCCGGGACGACACGGATACGCAGTATTTT

j_call: TRBJ1-5
v_call: TRBV2
clone_size: many
d_call: NA
cdr3_aa: CASMGGDINQPQHF
cdr3_nt: TGTGCCAGCATGGGGGGGGATATCAATCAGCCCCAGCATTTT

j_call: TRBJ2-3
v_call: TRBV28
clone_size: NA
d_call: NA
cdr3_aa: CASSSSWRRNTDTQYF
cdr3_nt: TGTGCCAGCAGTTCTAGCTGGAGGCGGAACACAGATACGCAGTATTTT

j_call: TRBJ2-1
v_call: TRBV4-1
clone_size: NA
d_call: TRBD2
cdr3_aa: CASSPHPAGVGYNEQFF
cdr3_nt: TGCGCCAGCAGCCCTCACCCAGCGGGAGTCGGGTACAATGAGCAGTTCTTC

j_call: TRBJ1-5
v_call: TRBV7-9
clone_size: NA
d_call: NA
cdr3_aa: CASSLGVGGNSNQPKHF
cdr3_nt: TGTGCCAGCAGCTTAGGAGTAGGGGGGAATAGCAATCAGCCCAAGCATTTT

j_call: TRBJ2-5
v_call: TRBV5-5
clone_size: few
d_call: NA
cdr3_aa: CASSLEPVQETQYF
cdr3_nt: TGTGCCAGCAGCTTGGAGCCAGTTCAAGAGACCCAGTACTTC

j_call: TRBJ2-3
v_call: TRBV13
clone_size: few
d_call: TRBD2
cdr3_aa: CASSQGLAEDTQYF
cdr3_nt: TGTGCCAGCAGCCAGGGACTAGCGGAAGATACGCAGTATTTT

j_call: TRBJ1-1
v_call: TRBV24-1
clone_size: NA
d_call: NA
cdr3_aa: CATSGSPRNTEAFF
cdr3_nt: TGTGCCACCAGCGGGAGTCCCAGGAACACTGAAGCTTTCTTT

j_call: TRBJ2-3
v_call: TRBV6-1
clone_size: NA
d_call: NA
cdr3_aa: CASSPWSTDTQYF
cdr3_nt: TGTGCCAGCAGTCCCTGGAGTACAGATACGCAGTATTTT

j_call: TRBJ2-3
v_call: TRBV7-2
clone_size: few
d_call: NA
cdr3_aa: CASSPHPRFMKDTQYF
cdr3_nt: TGTGCCAGCAGCCCACACCCGAGGTTCATGAAGGATACGCAGTATTTT

j_call: TRBJ2-1
v_call: TRBV27
clone_size: many
d_call: TRBD2
cdr3_aa: CASSSGTSIYNEQFF
cdr3_nt: TGTGCCAGCAGTTCCGGGACTAGCATCTACAATGAGCAGTTCTTC

j_call: TRBJ2-5
v_call: TRBV12-3/TRBV12-4
clone_size: NA
d_call: TRBD1
cdr3_aa: CASSWDRAIQETQYF
cdr3_nt: TGTGCCAGCAGCTGGGACAGGGCAATACAAGAGACCCAGTACTTC